The 17 T cell receptor beta chains presented below share a single source sample, sequenced in a study of shared clonotypes between healthy human individuals. TCRdb's table, derived via immunoSEQ multiplex PCR, lists solely in-frame clones and lacks some. Seen here are approximately 2.1 million clones, just over 90% observed once, and the top ten hold 0.35% to 0.45%. The sample consisted of naive CD4+ T cells from PBMCs. Subset denoted: CD45RA+ positively selected. All receptors come from a man younger than 35 in good health. Some clones in this sample may be carry-over from other donors' samples.

This clone was detected only once. CDR3 nucleotide sequence: TGCGCCAGCAGCTTGGCAGCGGACAACACCGGGGAGCTGTTTTTT. This encodes CASSLAADNTGELFF. The gene calls are TRBV5-1 and TRBJ2-2; possible D gene TRBD2, 5 bases. Germline V CDR1 and CDR2: SGHRS, YFSETQ. V gave up 0 bases and J gave up 2 bases, with 8 bases separating them. CDR3 length: 15 amino acids.

This clone came up once. The V call is TRBV6-1, the J call TRBJ2-1; D assignment may be TRBD1 or TRBD2 (5 bases each). The ends were cut back, 3 bases at V and 8 bases at J, with 11 bases in the middle. Germline CDR1 reads MNHNS; CDR2 reads SASEGT. The CDR3 is 13 residues long. In DNA, the CDR3 is TGTGCCAGCAGTGATAGAGGGGCGGATGAGCAGTTCTTC. Translation gives CASSDRGADEQFF.

The chain recombines TRBV29-1 with TRBJ2-3, with TRBD1 matching 7 bases. The CDR3 is made up of 14 amino acids. CDR1 SQVTM and CDR2 ANQGSEA come from the germline V gene. The V gene end was trimmed by 2 bases and the J gene end by 0 bases; junction bases not matched to a gene: 2. As DNA, the CDR3 is TGCAGCGTTGAACAGGGGGTGAGCACAGATACGCAGTATTTT. It is translated as CSVEQGVSTDTQYF.

Remarks on this clone: The sample holds other DNA sequences that translate to the same CDR3. This chain joins TRBV5-1 and TRBJ2-1, with 8 bases aligning to TRBD1. Trimming took 0 bases from V and 4 from J; bases not matched to a gene: 0. The germline CDR1 and CDR2 sequences are SGHRS and YFSETQ. The CDR3 is made up of 14 amino acids. CDR3 in amino acids: CASSLGTGYNEQFF. CDR3 nucleotides: TGCGCCAGCAGCTTGGGGACAGGGTACAATGAGCAGTTCTTC.

The CDR3 coding sequence is TGTGCCAGCAGCTTGGATTCATTTGTCGGGCGGCAGTACTTC. Residues: CASSLDSFVGRQYF. V usage is TRBV5-5 and J usage is TRBJ2-7, with unresolved D. The CDR3 sequence is 14 residues long. Germline loops: CDR1 SGHKS, CDR2 YYEKEE (reference sequence). The V gene lost 0 bases and the J gene lost 9 bases, with 16 bases spanning the gap.

This clone has a handful of counts. The genes are TRBV2 and TRBJ1-5; D call uncertain. V gave up 3 bases and J gave up 7 bases, with 10 bases separating them. CDR3 length: 13 residues. The germline V gene encodes CDR1 SNHLY and CDR2 FYNNEI. In DNA, the CDR3 is TGTGCCAGCAGTGAGGTCGGCTACCAGCCCCAGCATTTT. Amino acids: CASSEVGYQPQHF.

This clone was counted once. This rearrangement joins TRBV7-2 to TRBJ2-7, with TRBD1 identical over 8 bases. Germline assignment: CDR1 SGHTA and CDR2 FQGNSA. After removal of 5 bases from V and 11 bases from J, the junction contained 5 bases not matched to a gene. This CDR3 contains 11 residues. The CDR3: CASSPDRGEYF. As DNA, the CDR3 is TGTGCCAGCAGCCCAGACAGGGGAGAGTACTTC.

The chain couples TRBV9 to TRBJ2-3, with D perhaps matching TRBD2 (6 bases). The V gene lost 0 bases and the J gene lost 5 bases, with 10 bases spanning the gap. CDR3 length: 14 residues. Looked up from germline, CDR1 is SGDLS and CDR2 is YYNGEE. DNA of the CDR3: TGTGCCAGCAGCGTAGCGGGAGTCCGAGATACGCAGTATTTT. It yields the protein CASSVAGVRDTQYF.

This chain uses TRBV11-3 with TRBJ2-7; D remains unclear. Germline assignment: CDR1 SGHNT and CDR2 YENEEA. This CDR3 spans 13 amino acids. V was pared by 5 bases and J by 5 bases, with 13 bases between. The CDR3 DNA reads as TGTGCCAGCAGCCCCAGCCCGCCGGACGAGCAGTACTTC. It codes for CASSPSPPDEQYF.

V gene TRBV7-3 combines with J gene TRBJ2-1; no reliable D call. V was cut by 5 bases and J by 0 bases, with 11 bases left in between. This CDR3 is 15 amino acids long. CDR1 SGHTA and CDR2 FQGTGA come from the germline V gene. The CDR3 DNA is TGTGCCAGCAGCCCACTTGTGAGCTCCTACAATGAGCAGTTCTTC. It codes for CASSPLVSSYNEQFF.

This chain links TRBV28 with TRBJ2-5; 8 nucleotides match TRBD1. V dropped 5 bases and J dropped 1; count of bases not matched to a gene: 6. The germline V gene encodes CDR1 MDHEN and CDR2 SYDVKM. The CDR3 sequence is 15 residues long. DNA of the CDR3: TGTGCCAGCAGTGCTCTAACAGGGGGCCAAGAGACCCAGTACTTC. Protein product: CASSALTGGQETQYF. Filled out from reference TRBV28 and TRBJ2-5, the complete variable domain reads DVKVTQSSRYLVKRTGEKVFLECVQDMDHENMFWYRQDPGLGLRLIYFSYDVKMKEKGDIPEGYSVSREKKERFSLILESASTNQTSMYLCASSALTGGQETQYFGPGTRLLVL.

The genes are TRBV5-1 and TRBJ2-5, with a tentative D call TRBD1 (6 bases). The germline CDR1 and CDR2 sequences are SGHRS and YFSETQ. CDR3 size: 13 residues. V was clipped by 3 bases and J by 6 bases, with 12 bases between them. The CDR3 protein is CASSSTGSQTQYF. The CDR3 DNA reads TGCGCCAGCAGCTCTACAGGGTCCCAGACCCAGTACTTC.

Only one count was recorded for this clone. V usage is TRBV2 and J usage is TRBJ1-2; D gene ambiguous. In germline, CDR1 is SNHLY, CDR2 FYNNEI. The V end lost 2 bases, the J end lost 8 bases, and 6 bases lay between the germline ends. CDR3 length: 11 amino acids. Here the CDR3 reads CASSENGGYTF. Here the CDR3 DNA reads TGTGCCAGCAGTGAAAACGGGGGCTACACCTTC.

Comments on this clone: Other nucleotide sequences from this sample produce the same CDR3. V gene TRBV5-6 combines with J gene TRBJ2-3; TRBD2 aligns across 7 bases. The germline gives CDR1 SGHDT, CDR2 YYEEEE. V shed 5 bases, J shed 4 bases, and the junction held 4 bases outside the gene matches. The CDR3 runs 13 residues. CDR3 sequence reads: CASSWGGADTQYF. The CDR3 DNA sequence: TGTGCCAGCAGTTGGGGGGGTGCAGATACGCAGTATTTT. Complete variable domain (other parts from reference TRBV5-6 and TRBJ2-3): DAGVTQSPTHLIKTRGQQVTLRCSPKSGHDTVSWYQQALGQGPQFIFQYYEEEERQRGNFPDRFSGHQFPNYSSELNVNALLLGDSALYLCASSWGGADTQYFGPGTRLTVL.

V is TRBV7-9 and J is TRBJ1-1, with D possibly being TRBD1 (5 bases). The CDR3 sequence is 17 residues long. V was cut by 2 bases and J by 0 bases, with 16 bases left in between. The germline V gene encodes CDR1 SEHNR and CDR2 FQNEAQ (reference sequence). For the CDR3, the DNA is TGTGCCAGCAGCTTACTGGGCCGGGGGACCTTGAACACTGAAGCTTTCTTT. It encodes CASSLLGRGTLNTEAFF.

As for this clone: Other DNA sequences in this specimen translate into the identical CDR3. The chain employs TRBV10-3 and TRBJ1-3; D is unclear. Germline assignment: CDR1 ENHRY and CDR2 SYGVKD. With 5 bases removed from V and 1 base from J, the gap between germline ends came to 0 bases. The CDR3 runs 11 residues. As DNA, the CDR3 is TGTGCCATCAGTTCTGGAAACACCATATATTTT. Translated: CAISSGNTIYF.

V is TRBV5-1 and J is TRBJ2-7; 7 nucleotides agree with TRBD2. Germline V gene data show CDR1 as SGHRS and CDR2 as YFSETQ. The trim removed 1 base at V and 4 bases at J, leaving 8 bases unmatched. The CDR3 is 15 amino acids. The CDR3 sequence is CASSLSTGGSYEQYF. CDR3 nucleotide sequence: TGCGCCAGCAGCTTGTCTACGGGAGGTTCTTACGAGCAGTACTTC.